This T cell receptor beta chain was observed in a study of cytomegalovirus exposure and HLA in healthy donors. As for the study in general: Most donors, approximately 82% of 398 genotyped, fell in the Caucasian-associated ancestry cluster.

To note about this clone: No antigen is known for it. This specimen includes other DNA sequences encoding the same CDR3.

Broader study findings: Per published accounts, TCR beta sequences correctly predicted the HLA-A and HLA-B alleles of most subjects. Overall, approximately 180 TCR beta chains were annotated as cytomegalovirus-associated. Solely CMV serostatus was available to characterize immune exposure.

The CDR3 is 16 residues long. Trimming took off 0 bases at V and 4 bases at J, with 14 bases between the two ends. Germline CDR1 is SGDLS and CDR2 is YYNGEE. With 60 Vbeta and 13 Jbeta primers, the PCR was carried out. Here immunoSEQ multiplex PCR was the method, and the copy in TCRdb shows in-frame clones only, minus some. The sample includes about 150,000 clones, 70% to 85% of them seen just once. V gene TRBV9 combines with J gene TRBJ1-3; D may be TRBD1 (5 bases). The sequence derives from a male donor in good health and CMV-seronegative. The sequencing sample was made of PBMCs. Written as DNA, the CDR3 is TGTGCCAGCAGCGTAGCTACGGGGGAAGCGGGAAACACCATATATTTT. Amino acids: CASSVATGEAGNTIYF.